These T cell receptor beta chains were read from a single sample in a study of blood T cell repertoires in COVID-19. Only in-frame clones appear in the TCRdb table, and some are missing; sequencing was by immunoSEQ multiplex PCR. This table holds more than 85,000 clones, approximately 68% found once. Sequencing used peripheral blood. These receptors all come from an older woman with acute or convalescent COVID-19. The CDR3 runs from the conserved cysteine through the conserved F or W. The D gene is left open where the match is weak. Clone size is shown for a subset of rows, as once, few, many or a class of expanded clone.

clone size | J gene | V gene | D gene | CDR3 DNA | CDR3 protein
NA | TRBJ2-5 | TRBV7-2 | NA | TGTGCCAGCAGCTTCCAGGGTATGGGGGAGACCCAGTACTTC | CASSFQGMGETQYF
NA | TRBJ1-4 | TRBV19 | NA | TGTGCCAGTAGTATCCCAGGGGAGGAAAAACTGTTTTTT | CASSIPGEEKLFF
NA | TRBJ1-2 | TRBV5-5 | TRBD1 | TGTGCCAGCAGACCGGGGACAGCTACGGTGGGCTATGGCTACACCTTC | CASRPGTATVGYGYTF
NA | TRBJ2-4 | TRBV6-1 | TRBD1 | TGTGCCAGCAGTGCGCTACAGGGGATTCAGTACTTC | CASSALQGIQYF
many | TRBJ2-7 | TRBV9 | TRBD1 | TGTGCCAGCAGCGCCGGGACAGGGGGCTACGAGCAGTACTTC | CASSAGTGGYEQYF
NA | TRBJ2-1 | TRBV4-3 | TRBD2 | TGCGCCAGCAGCCAAAGACTAGCGGGGGGGCACGGTGAGCAGTTCTTC | CASSQRLAGGHGEQFF
NA | TRBJ2-7 | TRBV27 | TRBD1 | TGTGCCAGCAGTTCGAGACAGGGGGCGTACGAGCAGTACTTC | CASSSRQGAYEQYF
NA | TRBJ2-7 | TRBV7-2 | TRBD2 | TGTGCCAGCAGCACGTACGGGGGGACCTACGAGCAGTACTTC | CASSTYGGTYEQYF
NA | TRBJ1-3 | TRBV7-2 | NA | TGTGCCAGCAGCTTCCTAGGAGGGAATTTCGCTGGAAACACCATATATTTT | CASSFLGGNFAGNTIYF
NA | TRBJ1-4 | TRBV7-9 | TRBD1 | TGTGCCAGCAGCTATGGACAGGGGCAGGAAAAACTGTTTTTT | CASSYGQGQEKLFF
NA | TRBJ1-4 | TRBV19 | TRBD1 | TGTGCCACCCACGAGGGCCCAGGGGGGAGGTCTAATGAAAAACTGTTTTTT | CATHEGPGGRSNEKLFF
NA | TRBJ1-1 | TRBV18 | NA | TGTGCCAGCTCACCACGGGGAGGCGAAGCTTTCTTT | CASSPRGGEAFF
NA | TRBJ1-2 | TRBV11-2 | TRBD1 | TGTGCCAGCAGCCCGTCCCGGGACAGGGTTGGGTTCGCTGGCTACACCTTC | CASSPSRDRVGFAGYTF
few | TRBJ1-5 | TRBV30 | NA | TGTGCCTGGAGCACCCTCGGGGGGCACGGCAATCAGCCCCAGCATTTT | CAWSTLGGHGNQPQHF
few | TRBJ1-2 | TRBV18 | NA | TGTGCCAGCTCACCGCTCCCTGTGGGGCCTAACTATGGCTACACCTTC | CASSPLPVGPNYGYTF
NA | TRBJ1-1 | TRBV7-3 | NA | TGTGCCAGCAGCTTACGGGAGAACACTGAAGCTTTCTTT | CASSLRENTEAFF
few | TRBJ2-2 | TRBV11-3 | NA | TGTGCCAGCAGCTTACGGTCGGGGTACAACACCGGGGAGCTGTTTTTT | CASSLRSGYNTGELFF
NA | TRBJ1-1 | TRBV7-6 | NA | TGTGCCAGCAGCTTAGGTCCCCCGGGAGTGAACACTGAAGCTTTCTTT | CASSLGPPGVNTEAFF
once | TRBJ2-6 | TRBV5-5 | NA | TGTGCCAGCAGCTTGGGGCAGTCTGGGGCCAACGTCCTGACTTTC | CASSLGQSGANVLTF
NA | TRBJ1-4 | TRBV7-8 | NA | TGTGCCAGCAGCTTATACAGCGGATTTAATGAAAAACTGTTTTTT | CASSLYSGFNEKLFF
NA | TRBJ2-1 | TRBV4-2 | TRBD2 | TGTGCCAGCAGCCGGAACCTACTAGCGGACAATGAGCAGTTCTTC | CASSRNLLADNEQFF
NA | TRBJ2-7 | TRBV28 | NA | TGTGCCAGCAGAGAAGGACTACCGGGACCCGAGCAGTACTTC | CASREGLPGPEQYF
NA | TRBJ2-1 | TRBV21-1 | NA | TGTGCCAGCAGCATAAGACTAGCGGAACCCTACAATGAGCAGTTCTTC | CASSIRLAEPYNEQFF
NA | TRBJ1-3 | TRBV3-1/TRBV3-2 | NA | TGTGCCAGCAGCCAGAACGCGAACACCATATATTTT | CASSQNANTIYF
NA | TRBJ1-3 | TRBV3-1/TRBV3-2 | NA | TGTGCCAGCAGCCCTACAGCGGGAGGAAACACCATATATTTT | CASSPTAGGNTIYF